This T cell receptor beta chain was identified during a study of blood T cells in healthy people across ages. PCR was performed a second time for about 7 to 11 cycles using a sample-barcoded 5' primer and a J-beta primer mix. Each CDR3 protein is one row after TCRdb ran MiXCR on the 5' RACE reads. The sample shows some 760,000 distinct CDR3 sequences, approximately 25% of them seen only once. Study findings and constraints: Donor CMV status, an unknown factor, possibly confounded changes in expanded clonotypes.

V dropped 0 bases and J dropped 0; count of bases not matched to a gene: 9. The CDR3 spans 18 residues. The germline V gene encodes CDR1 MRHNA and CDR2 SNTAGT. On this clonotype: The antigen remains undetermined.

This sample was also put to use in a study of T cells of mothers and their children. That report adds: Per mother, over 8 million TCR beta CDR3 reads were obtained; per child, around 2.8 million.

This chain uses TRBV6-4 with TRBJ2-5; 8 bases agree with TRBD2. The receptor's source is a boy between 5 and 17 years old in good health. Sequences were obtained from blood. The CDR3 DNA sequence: TGTGCCAGCAGTGACTCAGGTAGCGGGGACACGTACCAAGAGACCCAGTACTTC. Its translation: CASSDSGSGDTYQETQYF.